This record looks at one TCR beta chain sequence and its context. The data belong to a study of patients and donors after allogeneic stem cell transplantation. The CDR3 covers 12 residues. CDR1 is SGDLS and CDR2 is YYNGEE in the germline V gene. Trimming pared 3 bases from V and 5 bases from J, leaving 8 bases between. TCRdb called the RT-PCR reads again in MiXCR, with one record for every CDR3 protein. The table has about 88,000 distinct CDR3 sequences, around 46% seen once. The chain recombines TRBV9 with TRBJ2-5; unclear D gene. The source material was blood, either unsorted or a sorted T cell fraction (not recorded which). The clonotype originates from a human donor who was either an allogeneic HSCT recipient or a stem cell or donor lymphocyte infusion donor (not recorded which). It is not recorded whose cells these are; they may come from a transplant donor. The CDR3 loop reads CASSGPRETQYF. In nucleotides, the CDR3 is TGTGCCAGCAGCGGCCCCAGGGAGACCCAGTACTTC.